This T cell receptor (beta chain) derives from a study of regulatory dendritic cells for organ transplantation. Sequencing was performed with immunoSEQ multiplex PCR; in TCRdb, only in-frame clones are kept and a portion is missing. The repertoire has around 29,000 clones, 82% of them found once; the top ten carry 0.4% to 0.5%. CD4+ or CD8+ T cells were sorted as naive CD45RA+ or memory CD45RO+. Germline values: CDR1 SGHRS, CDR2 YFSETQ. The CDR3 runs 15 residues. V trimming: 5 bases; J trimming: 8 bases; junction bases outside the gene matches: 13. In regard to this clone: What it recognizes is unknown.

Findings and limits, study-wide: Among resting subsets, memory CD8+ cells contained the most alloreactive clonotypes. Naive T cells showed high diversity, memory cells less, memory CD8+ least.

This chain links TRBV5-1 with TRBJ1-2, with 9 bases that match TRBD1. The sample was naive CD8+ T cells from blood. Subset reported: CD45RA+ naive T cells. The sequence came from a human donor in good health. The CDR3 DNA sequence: TGCGCCAGCAGGATCCGTTTTTGGACAGGGGAAGGCTACACCTTC. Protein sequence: CASRIRFWTGEGYTF.